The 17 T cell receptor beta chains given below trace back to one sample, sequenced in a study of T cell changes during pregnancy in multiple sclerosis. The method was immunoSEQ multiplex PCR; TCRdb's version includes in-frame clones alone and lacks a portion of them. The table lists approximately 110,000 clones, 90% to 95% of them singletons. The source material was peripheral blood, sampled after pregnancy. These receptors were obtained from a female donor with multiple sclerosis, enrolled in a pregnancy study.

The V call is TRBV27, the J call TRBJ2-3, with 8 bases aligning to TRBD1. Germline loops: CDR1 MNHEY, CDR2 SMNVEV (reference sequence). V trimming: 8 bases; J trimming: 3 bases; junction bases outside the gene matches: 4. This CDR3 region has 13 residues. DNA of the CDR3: TGTGCCAGCCACGGACAGGGTACAGATACGCAGTATTTT. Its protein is CASHGQGTDTQYF.

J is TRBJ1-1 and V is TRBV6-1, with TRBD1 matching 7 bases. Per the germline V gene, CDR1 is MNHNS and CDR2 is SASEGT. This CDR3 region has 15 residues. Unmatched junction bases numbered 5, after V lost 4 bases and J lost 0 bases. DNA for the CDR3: TGTGCCAGCAGTGTATTTGGACAGGTGAACACTGAAGCTTTCTTT. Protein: CASSVFGQVNTEAFF.

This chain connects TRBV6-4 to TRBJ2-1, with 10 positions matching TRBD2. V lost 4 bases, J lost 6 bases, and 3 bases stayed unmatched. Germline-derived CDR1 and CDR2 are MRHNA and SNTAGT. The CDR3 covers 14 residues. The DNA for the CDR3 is TGTGCCAGCAGTGTAGCGGGGGGCCGCAATGAGCAGTTCTTC. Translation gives CASSVAGGRNEQFF.

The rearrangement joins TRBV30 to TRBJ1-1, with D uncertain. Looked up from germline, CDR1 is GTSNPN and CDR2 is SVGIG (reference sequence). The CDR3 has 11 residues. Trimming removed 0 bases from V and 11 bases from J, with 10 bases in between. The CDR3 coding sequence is TGTGCCTGGAGTGTGAAGTCGGTCGCTTTCTTT. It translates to CAWSVKSVAFF.

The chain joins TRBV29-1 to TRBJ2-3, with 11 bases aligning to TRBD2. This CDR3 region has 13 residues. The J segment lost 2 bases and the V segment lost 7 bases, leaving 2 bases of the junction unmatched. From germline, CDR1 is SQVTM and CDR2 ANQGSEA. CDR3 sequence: CSAGLADTDTQYF. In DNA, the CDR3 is TGCAGCGCGGGACTAGCGGACACAGATACGCAGTATTTT.

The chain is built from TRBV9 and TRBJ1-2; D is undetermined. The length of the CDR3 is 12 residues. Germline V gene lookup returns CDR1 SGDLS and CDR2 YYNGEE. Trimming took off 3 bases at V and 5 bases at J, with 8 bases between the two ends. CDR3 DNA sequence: TGTGCCAGCAGCGCCGGGGAGTATGGCTACACCTTC. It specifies CASSAGEYGYTF.

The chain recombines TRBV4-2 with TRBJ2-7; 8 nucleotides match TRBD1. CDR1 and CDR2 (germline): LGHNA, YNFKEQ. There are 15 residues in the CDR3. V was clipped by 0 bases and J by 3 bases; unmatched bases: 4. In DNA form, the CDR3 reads TGTGCCAGCAGCCAAGAGGAAACAGGGGGCTACGAGCAGTACTTC. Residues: CASSQEETGGYEQYF.

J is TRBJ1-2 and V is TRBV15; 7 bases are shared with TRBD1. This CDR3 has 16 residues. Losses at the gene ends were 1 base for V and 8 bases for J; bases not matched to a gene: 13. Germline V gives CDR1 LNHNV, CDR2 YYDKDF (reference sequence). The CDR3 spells CATSRAGISGGGGYTF. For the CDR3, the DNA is TGTGCCACCAGCAGAGCGGGAATCTCAGGGGGTGGGGGCTACACCTTC.

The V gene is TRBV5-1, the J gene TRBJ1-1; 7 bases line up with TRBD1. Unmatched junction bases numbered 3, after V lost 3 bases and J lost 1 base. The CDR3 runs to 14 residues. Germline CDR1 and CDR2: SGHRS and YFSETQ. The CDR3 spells CASSSRQGNTEAFF. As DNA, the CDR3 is TGCGCCAGCAGCTCCCGACAGGGGAACACTGAAGCTTTCTTT.

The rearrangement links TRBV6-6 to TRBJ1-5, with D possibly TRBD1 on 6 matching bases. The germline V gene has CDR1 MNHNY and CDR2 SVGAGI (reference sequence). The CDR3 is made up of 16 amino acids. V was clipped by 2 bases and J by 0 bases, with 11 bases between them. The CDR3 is CASSYRDTDSNQPQHF. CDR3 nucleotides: TGTGCCAGCAGTTACCGGGACACCGATAGCAATCAGCCCCAGCATTTT.

CDR3 loop: CASSLVRSNSPLHF. For the CDR3, the DNA is TGTGCCAGCAGCTTAGTACGGTCAAATTCACCCCTCCACTTT. The V and J genes are TRBV7-2 and TRBJ1-6; D uncertain. The CDR3 extends over 14 amino acids. Germline V gene sequence: CDR1 SGHTA, CDR2 FQGNSA. The V and J ends lost 1 base and 7 bases respectively, with 8 bases between them.

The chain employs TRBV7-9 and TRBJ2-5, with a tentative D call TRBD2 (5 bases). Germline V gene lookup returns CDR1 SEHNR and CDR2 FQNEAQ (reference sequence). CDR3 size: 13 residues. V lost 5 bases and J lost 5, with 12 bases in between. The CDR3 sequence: CASSARGWETQYF. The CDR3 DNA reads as TGTGCCAGCAGCGCGCGAGGGTGGGAGACCCAGTACTTC. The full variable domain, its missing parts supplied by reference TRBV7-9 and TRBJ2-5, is DTGVSQNPRHKITKRGQNVTFRCDPISEHNRLYWYRQTLGQGPEFLTYFQNEAQLEKSRLLSDRFSAERPKGSFSTLEIQRTEQGDSAMYLCASSARGWETQYFGPGTRLLVL.

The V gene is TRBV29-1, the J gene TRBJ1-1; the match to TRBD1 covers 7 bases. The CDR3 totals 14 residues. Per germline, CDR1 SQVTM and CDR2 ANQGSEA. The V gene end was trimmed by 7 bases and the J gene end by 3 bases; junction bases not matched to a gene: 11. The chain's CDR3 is CSAPRGQRDTEAFF. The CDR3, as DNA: TGCAGCGCCCCAAGGGGGCAGAGGGACACTGAAGCTTTCTTT.

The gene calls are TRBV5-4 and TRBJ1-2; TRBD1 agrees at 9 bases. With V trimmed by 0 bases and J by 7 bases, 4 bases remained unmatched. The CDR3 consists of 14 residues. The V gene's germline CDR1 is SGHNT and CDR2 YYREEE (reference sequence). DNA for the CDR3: TGTGCCAGCAGCTTGGACAGGGGGCTTTTTGGCTACACCTTC. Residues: CASSLDRGLFGYTF.

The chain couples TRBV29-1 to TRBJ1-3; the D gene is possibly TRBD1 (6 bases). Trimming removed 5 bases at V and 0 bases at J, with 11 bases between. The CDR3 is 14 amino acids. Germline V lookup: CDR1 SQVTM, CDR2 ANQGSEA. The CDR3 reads CSVYQGNSGNTIYF. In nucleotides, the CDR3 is TGCAGCGTTTATCAGGGGAACTCTGGAAACACCATATATTTT.

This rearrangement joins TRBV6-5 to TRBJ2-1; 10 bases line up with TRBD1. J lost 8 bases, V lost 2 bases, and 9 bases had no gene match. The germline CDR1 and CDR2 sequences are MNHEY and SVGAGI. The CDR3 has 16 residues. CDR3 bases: TGTGCCAGCAGTTACAATTCGGACAGGGGGTTTCATGAGCAGTTCTTC. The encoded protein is CASSYNSDRGFHEQFF.

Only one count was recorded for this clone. Here the CDR3 DNA reads TGTGCCAGCAGCTTGGGCCTTGCGGGGACAGGAGGCAATGAGCAGTTCTTC. It encodes CASSLGLAGTGGNEQFF. The chain has TRBV5-5 and TRBJ2-1, with 8 bases identical to TRBD1. The germline CDR1 and CDR2 sequences are SGHKS and YYEKEE (reference sequence). The V and J ends lost 0 bases and 6 bases, in that order; junction bases with no gene match: 11. This CDR3 contains 17 residues.